The source of this TCR beta chain is a study of response to subunit inactivated influenza vaccine (dated by TCRdb to the late 2010s). For the study in its entirety: Deep quantitative profiling of the T cell receptor repertoire was used in the study to follow responses to a trivalent subunit inactivated influenza vaccine.

Study-wide conclusions, independent of this receptor: It was suggested by the authors that each seasonal influenza vaccination may recruit only a limited number of new T cells.

V is cut by 1 base and J by 7 bases, and the space between the germline ends is 7 bases. As encoded in the germline V gene, CDR1 is KGHDR while CDR2 is SFDVKD. The CDR3 numbers 13 residues from cysteine through phenylalanine. Only the CDR3 part of the read is kept: 39 bases, read in frame from the first base. Receptors were amplified or captured by RT-PCR. This sample was sequenced with an Illumina HiSeq 2500. Clones were called with MiXCR by TCRdb after fastp trimmed the public reads at Q25, and only in-frame beta chains were retained. CDR3 protein sequences are deduplicated, and each keeps its most common genes and DNA. A total of 450,000 to 500,000 distinct CDR3 sequences appear in this sample, 11% of them only once. Around 12% of the sample comes from the top ten. About this clonotype: There is no known antigen for this receptor. It has no much larger one-base neighbor in the sample; base qualities were not kept.

The intended sense of this specimen's time point label: approximately 40 days after influenza vaccine administration. The sample in question was PBMCs from blood, obtained roughly 6 weeks after vaccination. Here the chain combines TRBV24-1 and TRBJ2-1; the D gene lacks a confident call. The TCR originated in a man aged 50-59 years who received an inactivated influenza vaccine. Donor details come from another sample of the same person, matched by shared clones. The CDR3 in this case is CATSDFLENEQFF. DNA sequence: TGTGCCACCAGTGATTTCTTGGAGAATGAGCAGTTCTTC.